This T cell receptor (beta chain) was profiled in a study of shared clonotypes between healthy human individuals. Whole-study results and caveats: Even with large depth, rarefaction showed that sorted-subset sequencing was incomplete. A handful of donors showed sharing of approximately 5% of naive CD4 clonotypes.

Every subset's genomic DNA went evenly onto several immunoSEQ plates. The repertoire was sequenced with immunoSEQ multiplex PCR; TCRdb's copy has only in-frame clones and lacks some. This sample has roughly 650,000 clones; 95% to 98% occur once, and the top ten carry around 0.057%. Points on this clone: Its antigen remains unknown.

Germline V lookup: CDR1 SGHTA, CDR2 FQGNSA. V shed 7 bases and J 0 bases; nucleotides not matched to a gene: 4. There are 15 residues in the CDR3. The clonotype originates from a woman in her 30s in good health. V usage is TRBV7-2 and J usage is TRBJ2-3; 10 bases map to TRBD2. The sample consisted of naive CD4+ T cells sorted from blood. Subset of the sample: CD45RA+ positively selected. Here the CDR3 DNA reads TGTGCCAGCACCAAACTAGCGGGAAGCACAGATACGCAGTATTTT. Translated: CASTKLAGSTDTQYF.